Below, 3 T cell receptor beta chains from the same sample are listed, as sequenced in a study of blood T cell repertoires in COVID-19. Using immunoSEQ multiplex PCR, the repertoire was profiled, and TCRdb retains in-frame clones only, with some absent. The repertoire holds a few hundred thousand clones, with roughly 84% as singletons. Source material: peripheral blood. The receptors were sampled from an older woman with acute or convalescent COVID-19.

This chain joins TRBV5-1 and TRBJ2-7; the D gene is possibly TRBD1 (5 bases). This CDR3 is 12 amino acids long. V lost 4 bases to trimming and J lost 4 bases, with 9 bases between them. CDR1 is SGHRS and CDR2 is YFSETQ in the germline V gene. In nucleotides, the CDR3 is TGCGCCAGCAGCCCGACAGATTACGAGCAGTACTTC. Translation: CASSPTDYEQYF.

V usage is TRBV7-9 and J usage is TRBJ2-3; 9 positions match TRBD2. V was clipped by 6 bases and J by 9 bases; unmatched bases: 7. CDR3 length equals 13 residues. The germline CDR1 and CDR2 sequences are SEHNR and FQNEAQ (reference sequence). The CDR3 nucleotides read TGTGCCAGCAGGAAGCAGACTAGCGGAACGCAGTATTTT. Its protein product is CASRKQTSGTQYF.

V gene TRBV7-2 combines with J gene TRBJ2-7; a possible D gene is TRBD1 (5 bases). The CDR3 sequence is 13 residues long. Trimming cost V 5 bases and J 2 bases, with 10 bases left between them. Per the germline V gene, CDR1 is SGHTA and CDR2 is FQGNSA. The CDR3 here is CASSTLGAYEQYF. The DNA for the CDR3 is TGTGCCAGCAGCACGTTAGGGGCCTACGAGCAGTACTTC.